This T cell receptor (beta chain) was obtained from a study of CD8 T cells in Susac syndrome. J was trimmed by 6 bases and V by 3 bases; bases with no gene match: 2. CDR1 is SGHDT, CDR2 YYEEEE, per germline. CDR3 length: 12 amino acids. With random hexamers, 0.5 to 1 ug RNA was reverse transcribed. TCRdb ran MiXCR on the immunoSEQ multiplex PCR reads and lists one entry per CDR3 protein. The sample has some 63,000 distinct CDR3 sequences, approximately 93% seen once. The sequenced material came from CD8+ T cells from PBMCs. V gene TRBV5-6 combines with J gene TRBJ1-2; 7 nucleotides line up with TRBD1. This sequence was found in a human donor with multiple sclerosis. The chain's CDR3 is CASSWDSHGYTF. In nucleotides, the CDR3 is TGTGCCAGCAGCTGGGACAGCCATGGCTACACCTTC. Looking up the rest from reference TRBV5-6 and TRBJ1-2 gives the full variable domain: DAGVTQSPTHLIKTRGQQVTLRCSPKSGHDTVSWYQQALGQGPQFIFQYYEEEERQRGNFPDRFSGHQFPNYSSELNVNALLLGDSALYLCASSWDSHGYTFGSGTRLTVV.